Described below is a single T cell receptor beta chain sequence and its context. Its antigen is not known. The data derive from a study of CD8+ T cells in alopecia areata. Study observations and caveats: Patients showed less clear TCR sequence sharing than mice, possibly partly because of HLA diversity.

Treatment: oral pan-JAK inhibitor, 5-10 mg twice daily. Extracted RNA was reverse transcribed into cDNA, the sequencing template. Here immunoSEQ multiplex PCR was the method, and the copy in TCRdb shows in-frame clones only, minus some. This table has 110,000 to 150,000 clones, nearly 55% appearing once. Germline lookup yields CDR1 SGDLS and CDR2 YYNGEE. The CDR3 contains 16 residues. The junction had 8 bases not matched to a gene; V was cut back by 2 bases and J by 2 bases. The sequencing here drew on CD8+ T cells sorted from blood, taken at week 4, from a patient treated with tofacitinib. The receptor was isolated from a human donor with alopecia areata. This sequence joins TRBV9 and TRBJ2-3; TRBD1 matches 7 bases. The CDR3 reads CASSVDREGVTDTQYF. CDR3 coding DNA: TGTGCCAGCAGCGTCGACAGGGAAGGGGTCACAGATACGCAGTATTTT.